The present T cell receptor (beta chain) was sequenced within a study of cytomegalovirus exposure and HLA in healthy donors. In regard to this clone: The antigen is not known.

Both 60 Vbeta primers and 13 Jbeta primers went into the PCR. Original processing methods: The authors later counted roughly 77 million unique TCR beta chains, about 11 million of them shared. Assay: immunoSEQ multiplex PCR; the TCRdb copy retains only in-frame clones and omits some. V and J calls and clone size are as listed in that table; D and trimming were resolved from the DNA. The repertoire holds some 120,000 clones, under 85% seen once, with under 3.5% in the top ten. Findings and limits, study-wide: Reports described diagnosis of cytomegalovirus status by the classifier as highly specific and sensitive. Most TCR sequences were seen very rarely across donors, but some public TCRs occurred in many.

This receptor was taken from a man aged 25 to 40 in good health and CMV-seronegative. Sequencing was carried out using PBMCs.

As DNA, the CDR3 is TGTGCCAGCAGACCAGACAGGGGGCGCCTAAAACTAACAGATACGCAGTATTTT. Its protein is CASRPDRGRLKLTDTQYF. V usage is TRBV11-1 and J usage is TRBJ2-3; 10 bases align to TRBD1. This CDR3 comprises 18 residues. From germline, CDR1 is SGHAT and CDR2 FQDESV (reference sequence). V gave up 6 bases and J gave up 3 bases; unmatched junction bases: 15.